The 5 T cell receptor beta chains given below trace back to one sample, sequenced in a study of human T cells and chemical hapten exposure. TCRdb re-called the RACE reads with MiXCR, one entry per CDR3 protein. Here the sample spans roughly 180,000 distinct CDR3 sequences, approximately 20% being singletons. As to time point: patch test 1, 2 weeks after DPC sensitization. The treatment is: therapeutic diphenylcyclopropenone sensitization with weekly scalp DPC. Sample: whole blood, taken in connection with sensitization to the hapten diphenylcyclopropenone (DPC). All receptors come from a woman aged 50 to 60 with alopecia areata. Some clones in this sample may be carry-over from other donors' samples.

The J gene is TRBJ2-7, the V gene TRBV5-1, with TRBD2 identical over 7 bases. This CDR3 spans 16 amino acids. CDR1 and CDR2 (germline): SGHRS, YFSETQ. V gave up 1 base and J gave up 1 base; unmatched junction bases: 8. The CDR3 loop is CASSLWGGPPSYEQYF. The CDR3 bases are TGCGCCAGCAGCTTGTGGGGGGGTCCCCCATCCTACGAGCAGTACTTC.

This clonotype was seen more than once but under ten times. The chain recombines TRBV10-3 with TRBJ2-1; D gene unclear. The CDR3 has 14 residues. The germline V gene has CDR1 ENHRY and CDR2 SYGVKD. V was cut by 0 bases and J by 3 bases, with 6 bases left in between. The CDR3 DNA reads TGTGCCATCAGTGAGTCAGGTCACTACAATGAGCAGTTCTTC. Protein product: CAISESGHYNEQFF.

This clonotype occurred many times. The V gene is TRBV4-1, the J gene TRBJ1-4, with a tentative D call TRBD1 (6 bases). V lost 5 bases and J lost 8, with 18 bases in between. The CDR3 extends over 15 amino acids. The germline V gene has CDR1 MGHRA and CDR2 YSYEKL. The CDR3 DNA follows: TGCGCCAGCAGCGCCCGACAGGACTATGGGGAAAAACTGTTTTTT. It specifies CASSARQDYGEKLFF.

V usage is TRBV9 and J usage is TRBJ2-6; D possibly corresponds to TRBD2 (5 bases). Germline V gives CDR1 SGDLS, CDR2 YYNGEE. Trimming cost V 0 bases and J 2 bases, with 15 bases left between them. CDR3 length equals 18 residues. The CDR3 spells CASSVARATLPGANVLTF. The CDR3 coding sequence is TGTGCCAGCAGCGTAGCGCGGGCTACCCTGCCTGGGGCCAACGTCCTGACTTTC.

The J gene is TRBJ2-7, the V gene TRBV11-3, with D hard to call. Germline-derived CDR1 and CDR2 are SGHNT and YENEEA. The CDR3 sequence is 13 residues long. V lost 4 bases to trimming and J lost 5 bases, with 12 bases between them. CDR3 in DNA: TGTGCCAGCAGCTACGGACCGCTTAACGAGCAGTACTTC. This gives the protein CASSYGPLNEQYF.